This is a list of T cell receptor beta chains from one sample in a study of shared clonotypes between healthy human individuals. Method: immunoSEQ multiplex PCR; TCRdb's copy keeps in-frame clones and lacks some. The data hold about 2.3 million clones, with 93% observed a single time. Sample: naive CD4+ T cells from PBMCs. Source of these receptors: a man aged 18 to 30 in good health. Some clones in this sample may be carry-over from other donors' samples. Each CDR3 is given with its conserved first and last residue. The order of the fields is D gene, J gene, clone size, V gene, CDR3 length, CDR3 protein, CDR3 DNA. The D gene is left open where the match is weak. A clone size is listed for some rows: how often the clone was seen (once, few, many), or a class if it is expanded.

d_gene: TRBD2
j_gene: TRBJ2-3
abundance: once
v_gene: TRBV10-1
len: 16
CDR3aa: CASSRTSGRGADTQYF
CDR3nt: TGCGCCAGCAGCCGGACTAGCGGGAGAGGTGCAGATACGCAGTATTTT

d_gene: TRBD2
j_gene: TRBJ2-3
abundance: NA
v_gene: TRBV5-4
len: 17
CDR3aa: CASSRGLAGGTTDTQYF
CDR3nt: TGTGCCAGCAGCCGCGGACTAGCGGGTGGTACCACAGATACGCAGTATTTT

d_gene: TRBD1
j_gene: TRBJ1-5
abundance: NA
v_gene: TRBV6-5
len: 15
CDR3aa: CASSWGTGGEQPQHF
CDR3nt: TGTGCCAGCAGCTGGGGGACAGGGGGCGAGCAGCCCCAGCATTTT

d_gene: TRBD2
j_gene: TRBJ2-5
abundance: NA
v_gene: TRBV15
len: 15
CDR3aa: CATSRGLAGQETQYF
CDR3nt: TGTGCCACCAGCAGAGGACTAGCGGGACAAGAGACCCAGTACTTC

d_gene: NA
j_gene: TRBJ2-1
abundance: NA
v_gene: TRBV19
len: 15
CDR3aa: CASSTPGTASNEQFF
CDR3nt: TGTGCCAGTAGTACCCCCGGGACTGCTTCCAATGAGCAGTTCTTC

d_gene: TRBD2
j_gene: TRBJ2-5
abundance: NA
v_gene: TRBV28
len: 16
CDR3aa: CASSQGLAGVSETQYF
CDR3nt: TGTGCCAGCAGTCAAGGACTAGCGGGAGTCAGCGAGACCCAGTACTTC

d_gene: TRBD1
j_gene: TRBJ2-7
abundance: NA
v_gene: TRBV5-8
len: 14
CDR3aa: CASSSRTGRDEQYF
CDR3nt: TGTGCCAGCAGCTCCAGGACAGGGCGGGACGAGCAGTACTTC

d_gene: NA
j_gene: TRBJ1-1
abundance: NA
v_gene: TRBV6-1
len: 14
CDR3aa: CASSIRQTNTEAFF
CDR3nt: TGTGCCAGCAGTATCAGACAGACGAACACTGAAGCTTTCTTT

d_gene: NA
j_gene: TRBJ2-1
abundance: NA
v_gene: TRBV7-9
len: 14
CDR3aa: CASSLDPAYNEQFF
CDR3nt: TGTGCCAGCAGCTTGGACCCAGCCTACAATGAGCAGTTCTTC

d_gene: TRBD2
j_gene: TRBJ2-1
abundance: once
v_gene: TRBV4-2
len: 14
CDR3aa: CASSQEGTNPKQFF
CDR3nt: TGTGCCAGCAGCCAAGAGGGGACTAACCCGAAGCAGTTCTTC

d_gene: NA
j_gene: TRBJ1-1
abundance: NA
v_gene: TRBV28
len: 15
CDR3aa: CASSFADRKNTEAFF
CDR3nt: TGTGCCAGCAGTTTTGCTGACAGGAAGAACACTGAAGCTTTCTTT

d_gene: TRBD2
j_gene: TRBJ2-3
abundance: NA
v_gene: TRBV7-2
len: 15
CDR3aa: CASSQERDGADTQYF
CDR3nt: TGTGCCAGCAGCCAGGAGCGGGATGGTGCAGATACGCAGTATTTT

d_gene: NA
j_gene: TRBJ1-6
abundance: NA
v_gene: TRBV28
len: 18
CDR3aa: CASSFPLDGWVGNSPLHF
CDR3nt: TGTGCCAGCAGTTTTCCACTAGACGGGTGGGTTGGTAATTCACCCCTCCACTTT

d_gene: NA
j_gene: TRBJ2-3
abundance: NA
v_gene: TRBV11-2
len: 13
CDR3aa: CASSLDRTDTQYF
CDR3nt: TGTGCCAGCAGCTTAGATCGGACAGATACGCAGTATTTT

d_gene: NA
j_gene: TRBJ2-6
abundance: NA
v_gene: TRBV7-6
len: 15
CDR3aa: CASSYRDSGANVLTF
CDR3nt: TGTGCCAGCAGTTACAGAGACTCTGGGGCCAACGTCCTGACTTTC

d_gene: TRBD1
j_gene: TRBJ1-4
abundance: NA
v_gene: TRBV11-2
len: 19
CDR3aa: CASSLMVPSRQGSNEKLFF
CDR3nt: TGTGCCAGCAGCTTAATGGTTCCCTCGCGACAGGGTTCGAATGAAAAACTGTTTTTT

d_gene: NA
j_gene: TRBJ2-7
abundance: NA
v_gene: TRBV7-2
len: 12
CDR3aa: CASSPSYYEQYF
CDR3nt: TGTGCCAGCAGTCCATCCTACTACGAGCAGTACTTC

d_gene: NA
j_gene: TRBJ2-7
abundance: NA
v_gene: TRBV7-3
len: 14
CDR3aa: CASRFSRESYEQYF
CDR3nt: TGTGCCAGCAGGTTTAGTCGGGAATCCTACGAGCAGTACTTC

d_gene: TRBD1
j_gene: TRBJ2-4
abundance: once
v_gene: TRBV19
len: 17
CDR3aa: CASSIVGQGLAKNIQYF
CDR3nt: TGTGCCAGTAGTATAGTTGGACAGGGACTAGCCAAAAACATTCAGTACTTC

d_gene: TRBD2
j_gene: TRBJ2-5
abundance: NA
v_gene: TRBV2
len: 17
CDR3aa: CASSVASGRSRQETQYF
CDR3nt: TGTGCCAGCAGTGTGGCTAGCGGGAGGTCGAGGCAAGAGACCCAGTACTTC

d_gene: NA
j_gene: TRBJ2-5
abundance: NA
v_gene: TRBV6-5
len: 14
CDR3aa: CASSYVELKETQYF
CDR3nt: TGTGCCAGCAGTTACGTCGAGTTAAAAGAGACCCAGTACTTC

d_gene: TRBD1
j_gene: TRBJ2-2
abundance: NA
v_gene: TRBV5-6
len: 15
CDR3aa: CASNRDRGYGGELFF
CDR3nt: TGTGCCAGCAACAGGGACAGGGGGTATGGCGGGGAGCTGTTTTTT

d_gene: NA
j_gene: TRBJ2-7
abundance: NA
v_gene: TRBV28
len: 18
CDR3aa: CASPPPAPNPMTTYEQYF
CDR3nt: TGTGCCAGCCCTCCGCCGGCTCCTAACCCCATGACAACCTACGAGCAGTACTTC

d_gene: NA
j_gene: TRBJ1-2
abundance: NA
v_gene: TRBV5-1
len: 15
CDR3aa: CASSLDVAKTYGYTF
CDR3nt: TGCGCCAGCAGCTTGGATGTAGCTAAGACGTATGGCTACACCTTC

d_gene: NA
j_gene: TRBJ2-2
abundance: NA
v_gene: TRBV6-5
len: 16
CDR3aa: CASSYSRGYSTGELFF
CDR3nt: TGTGCCAGCAGTTACTCGAGAGGGTACAGCACCGGGGAGCTGTTTTTT

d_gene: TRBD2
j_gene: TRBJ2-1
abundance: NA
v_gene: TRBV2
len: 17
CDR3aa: CASSFTSGRAGYNEQFF
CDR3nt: TGTGCCAGCAGTTTTACTAGCGGGAGGGCCGGCTACAATGAGCAGTTCTTC

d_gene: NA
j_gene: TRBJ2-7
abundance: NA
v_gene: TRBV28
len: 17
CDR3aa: CASSFRVSSRYSYEQYF
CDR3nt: TGTGCCAGCAGTTTTAGAGTCAGCAGCCGATATTCCTACGAGCAGTACTTC

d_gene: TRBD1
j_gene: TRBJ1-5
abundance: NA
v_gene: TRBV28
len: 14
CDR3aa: CASSFRQGDQPQHF
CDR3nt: TGTGCCAGCAGTTTTAGGCAGGGGGATCAGCCCCAGCATTTT

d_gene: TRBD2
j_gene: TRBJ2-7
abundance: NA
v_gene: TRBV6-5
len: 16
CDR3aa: CASSYSRLAGAKEQYF
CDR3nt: TGTGCCAGCAGTTACTCGCGGCTAGCGGGAGCCAAGGAGCAGTACTTC

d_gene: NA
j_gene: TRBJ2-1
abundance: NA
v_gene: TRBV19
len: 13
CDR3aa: CASSIGTSNEQFF
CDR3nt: TGTGCCAGTAGTATTGGGACGTCTAATGAGCAGTTCTTC

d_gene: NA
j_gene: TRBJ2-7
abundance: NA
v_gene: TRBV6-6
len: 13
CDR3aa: CASTTGLWGEQYF
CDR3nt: TGTGCCAGCACCACCGGTTTATGGGGCGAGCAGTACTTC

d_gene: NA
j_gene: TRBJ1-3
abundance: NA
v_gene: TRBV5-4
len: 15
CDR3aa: CASSLARDLGNTIYF
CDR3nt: TGTGCCAGCAGCTTGGCACGGGACCTAGGAAACACCATATATTTT

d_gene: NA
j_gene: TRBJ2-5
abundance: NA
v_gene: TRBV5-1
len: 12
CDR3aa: CASSLVQETQYF
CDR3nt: TGCGCCAGCAGCTTGGTACAAGAGACCCAGTACTTC

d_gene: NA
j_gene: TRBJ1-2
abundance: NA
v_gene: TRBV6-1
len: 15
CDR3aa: CASSEARTAAYGYTF
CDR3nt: TGTGCCAGCAGTGAAGCTCGGACGGCCGCGTATGGCTACACCTTC

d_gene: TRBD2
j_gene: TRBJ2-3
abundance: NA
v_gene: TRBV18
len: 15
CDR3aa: CASSPPSGSGDTQYF
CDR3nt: TGTGCCAGCTCACCACCTAGCGGGAGTGGAGATACGCAGTATTTT

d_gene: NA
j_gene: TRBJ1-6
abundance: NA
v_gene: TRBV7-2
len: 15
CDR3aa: CASSRRGFYNSPLHF
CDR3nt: TGTGCCAGCAGCCGACGGGGGTTCTATAATTCACCCCTCCACTTT

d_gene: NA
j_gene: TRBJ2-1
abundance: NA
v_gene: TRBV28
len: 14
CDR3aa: CASNPGGGYNEQFF
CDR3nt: TGTGCCAGCAACCCAGGGGGAGGCTACAATGAGCAGTTCTTC

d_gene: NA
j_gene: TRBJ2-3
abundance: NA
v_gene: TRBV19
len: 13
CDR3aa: CASTTYSTDTQYF
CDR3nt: TGTGCCAGTACGACATACAGCACAGATACGCAGTATTTT

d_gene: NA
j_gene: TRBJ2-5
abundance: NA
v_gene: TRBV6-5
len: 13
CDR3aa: CASSLQDQETQYF
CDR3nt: TGTGCCAGCAGCCTACAGGACCAAGAGACCCAGTACTTC

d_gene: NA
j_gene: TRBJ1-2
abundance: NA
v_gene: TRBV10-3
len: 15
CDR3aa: CAISESIGANYGYTF
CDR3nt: TGTGCCATCAGTGAGTCGATCGGGGCTAACTATGGCTACACCTTC

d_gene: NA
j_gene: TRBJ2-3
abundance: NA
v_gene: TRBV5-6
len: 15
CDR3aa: CASSLNPLGPDTQYF
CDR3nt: TGTGCCAGCAGCCTGAACCCCTTAGGGCCAGATACGCAGTATTTT

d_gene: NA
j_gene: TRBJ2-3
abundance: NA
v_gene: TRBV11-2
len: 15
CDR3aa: CASSLRRDPTDTQYF
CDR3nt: TGTGCCAGCAGCTTGCGGCGGGATCCCACAGATACGCAGTATTTT

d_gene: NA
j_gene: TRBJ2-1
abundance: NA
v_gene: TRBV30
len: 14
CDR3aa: CAWSFGTPYNEQFF
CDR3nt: TGTGCCTGGAGTTTTGGGACCCCCTACAATGAGCAGTTCTTC

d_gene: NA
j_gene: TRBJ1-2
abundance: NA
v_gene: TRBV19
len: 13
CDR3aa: CASSIAGNYGYTF
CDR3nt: TGTGCCAGTAGTATAGCAGGGAACTATGGCTACACCTTC

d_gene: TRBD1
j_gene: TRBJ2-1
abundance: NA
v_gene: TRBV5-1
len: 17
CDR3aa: CASSGQGEPPGYNEQFF
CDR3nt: TGCGCCAGCAGCGGACAGGGGGAGCCCCCCGGGTACAATGAGCAGTTCTTC

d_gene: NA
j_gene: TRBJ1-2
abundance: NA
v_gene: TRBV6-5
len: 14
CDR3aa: CASSQTPRIYGYTF
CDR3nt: TGTGCCAGCAGCCAGACCCCTCGGATTTATGGCTACACCTTC

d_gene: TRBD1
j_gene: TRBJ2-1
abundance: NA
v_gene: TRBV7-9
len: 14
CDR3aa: CASSSGTGGDEQFF
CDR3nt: TGTGCCAGCAGCTCCGGGACAGGGGGTGATGAGCAGTTCTTC

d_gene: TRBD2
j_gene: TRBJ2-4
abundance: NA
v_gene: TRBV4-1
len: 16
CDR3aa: CASSSGGKDMPKIQYF
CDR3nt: TGCGCCAGCAGCAGCGGGGGAAAGGACATGCCCAAGATTCAGTACTTC

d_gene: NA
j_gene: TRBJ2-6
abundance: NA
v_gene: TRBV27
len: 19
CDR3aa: CARWPPGEGYVTGANVLTF
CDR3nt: TGTGCCAGGTGGCCCCCGGGAGAAGGGTACGTGACTGGGGCCAACGTCCTGACTTTC

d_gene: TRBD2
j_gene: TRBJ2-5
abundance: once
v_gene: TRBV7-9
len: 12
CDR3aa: CASSPAGGTQYF
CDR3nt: TGTGCCAGCAGTCCAGCGGGAGGGACCCAGTACTTC

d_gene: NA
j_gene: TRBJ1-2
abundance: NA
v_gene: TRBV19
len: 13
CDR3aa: CASTSGTPYGYTF
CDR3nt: TGTGCCAGTACCTCTGGGACTCCCTATGGCTACACCTTC

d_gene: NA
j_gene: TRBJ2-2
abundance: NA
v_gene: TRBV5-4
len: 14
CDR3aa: CASSLDTHTGELFF
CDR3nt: TGTGCCAGCAGCTTGGACACTCACACCGGGGAGCTGTTTTTT

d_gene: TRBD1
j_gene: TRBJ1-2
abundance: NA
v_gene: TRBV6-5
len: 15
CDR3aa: CASSSLTGGNYGYTF
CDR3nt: TGTGCCAGCAGTTCCTTGACAGGGGGCAACTATGGCTACACCTTC

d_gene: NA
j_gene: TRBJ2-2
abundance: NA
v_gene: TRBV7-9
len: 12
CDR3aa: CASSLGTGELFF
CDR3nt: TGTGCCAGCAGCCTTGGGACCGGGGAGCTGTTTTTT

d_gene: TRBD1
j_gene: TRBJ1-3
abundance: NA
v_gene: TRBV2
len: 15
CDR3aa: CASSPGQGSGNTIYF
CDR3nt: TGTGCCAGCAGTCCCGGACAGGGTAGTGGAAACACCATATATTTT

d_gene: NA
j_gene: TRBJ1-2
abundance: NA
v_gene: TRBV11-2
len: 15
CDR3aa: CASRHVGARTYGYTF
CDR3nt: TGTGCCAGCAGACACGTAGGGGCGCGGACCTATGGCTACACCTTC

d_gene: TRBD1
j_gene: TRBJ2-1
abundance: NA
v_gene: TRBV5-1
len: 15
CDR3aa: CASSYGLTGSNEQFF
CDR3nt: TGCGCCAGCAGTTACGGTCTGACAGGGAGCAATGAGCAGTTCTTC

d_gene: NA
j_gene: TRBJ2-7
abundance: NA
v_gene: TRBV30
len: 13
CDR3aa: CAWKGLGTYEQYF
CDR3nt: TGTGCCTGGAAGGGGTTAGGAACCTACGAGCAGTACTTC

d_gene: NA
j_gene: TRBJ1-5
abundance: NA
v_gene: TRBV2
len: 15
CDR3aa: CASSMGGAQNQPQHF
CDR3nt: TGTGCCAGCTCGATGGGGGGGGCGCAAAATCAGCCCCAGCATTTT